This TCR beta chain was retrieved from a study of blood T cell repertoires in COVID-19. The overall study: The United States, Italy and Spain supplied acute and convalescent COVID-19 samples. T cells, B-cell-depleted T cells, or PBMCs supplied cDNA or gDNA.

This CDR3 region has 13 residues. Trimming at V came to 7 bases and at J to 5 bases, leaving 4 bases not matched to a gene. Study processing details: Amplified reference gene primers provided the basis for estimating nucleated cell counts. Assay used: immunoSEQ multiplex PCR; TCRdb lists only in-frame clones, some missing. That table gives V, J and clone size, and the DNA gave D and trimming. The data show tens of thousands of clones, with approximately 91% seen just once and about 27% held by the top ten. This receptor was obtained from a man between 50 and 59 years old with acute or convalescent COVID-19. The rearrangement joins TRBV12-3 or TRBV12-4 to TRBJ1-5; the match to TRBD1 covers 8 bases. Sequenced sample: peripheral blood. CDR3 protein: CASTLTGDQPQHF. The DNA for the CDR3 is TGTGCCAGCACCCTGACAGGGGATCAGCCCCAGCATTTT.